This TCR beta chain originates from a study of molecular identifiers for immune sequencing clone quantification. As for this clonotype: Its antigen remains unidentified.

Study-wide points: Clones exceeding 20 RNA copies carried over 97% of effector molecules but under 1% of naive-cell molecules.

Trimming shortened V by 3 bases and J by 0 bases, and 12 bases separated the two germline ends. This CDR3 has 16 residues. CDR1 is LGHDT and CDR2 is YNNKEL in the germline V gene (reference sequence). TCRdb re-derived calls from the PCR reads in MiXCR, one entry per CDR3 protein. The data hold some 96,000 distinct CDR3 sequences, with more than 20% observed a single time. The chain couples TRBV3-1 to TRBJ2-4; possibly TRBD1 or TRBD2 for D (6 bases each). The sequenced sample was naive CD8+ T cells from blood, with Jurkat cell RNA spiked in. The sample's subset: FACS-sorted CD8+CD4-CCR7+CD45RA+ naive T cells. The clonotype was recovered from a human donor in good health. Some libraries in this study had Jurkat cell RNA spiked in. As DNA, the CDR3 is TGTGCCAGCAGCCACAACGGGGGCTTAGCCAAAAACATTCAGTACTTC. Translating gives CASSHNGGLAKNIQYF.